The 18 T cell receptor beta chains below were found in one sample sequenced in a study of T cell changes during pregnancy in multiple sclerosis. Sequenced by immunoSEQ multiplex PCR; TCRdb stores in-frame clones only, minus some. The repertoire holds 50,000 to 70,000 clones, 75% to 95% seen once, with over 1% in the top ten. Sequencing used peripheral blood, obtained after pregnancy. These receptor sequences come from a female donor in good health, enrolled as a control in a pregnancy study.

The genes are TRBV7-9 and TRBJ1-1, with D possibly TRBD1 on 6 matching bases. Germline V gene lookup returns CDR1 SEHNR and CDR2 FQNEAQ (reference sequence). V lost 2 bases and J 1 base, leaving 8 bases between the germline ends. The CDR3 loop spans 14 amino acids. CDR3 protein: CASSLPQGNTEAFF. The CDR3 coding sequence is TGTGCCAGCAGCTTACCACAGGGGAACACTGAAGCTTTCTTT. The full variable domain, in which reference TRBV7-9 and TRBJ1-1 provide the parts outside the CDR3, is DTGVSQNPRHKITKRGQNVTFRCDPISEHNRLYWYRQTLGQGPEFLTYFQNEAQLEKSRLLSDRFSAERPKGSFSTLEIQRTEQGDSAMYLCASSLPQGNTEAFFGQGTRLTVV.

This clone was recorded only once. V and J are TRBV10-3 and TRBJ1-1, with TRBD1 as a possible D gene (6 bases). The CDR3 runs to 15 residues. V shed 3 bases and J shed 5 bases, with 16 bases lying between them. The germline CDR1 and CDR2 sequences are ENHRY and SYGVKD. CDR3 nucleotide sequence: TGTGCCATCAGTGATTCACAGGGTCGGGTGACTGAAGCTTTCTTT. Translating it yields CAISDSQGRVTEAFF.

The rearrangement links TRBV6-5 to TRBJ1-1; maybe TRBD1 (5 bases). This CDR3 is built from 14 residues. Deletions cut 6 bases from V and 2 bases from J, with 13 bases between. CDR1 is MNHEY and CDR2 is SVGAGI in the germline V gene. The CDR3 spells CASSLGLRNTEAFF. The CDR3 DNA follows: TGTGCCAGCAGCCTGGGACTCAGAAACACTGAAGCTTTCTTT.

V is TRBV9 and J is TRBJ1-3; possibly TRBD1 for D (5 bases). Germline values: CDR1 SGDLS, CDR2 YYNGEE. The length of the CDR3 is 16 residues. The V end was cut by 0 bases, the J end by 4 bases, with 14 bases between. DNA of the CDR3: TGTGCCAGCAGCGTAGGGGGCCGGGTTTCAGGAAACACCATATATTTT. Its translation: CASSVGGRVSGNTIYF. The whole variable domain, filled in from reference TRBV9 and TRBJ1-3, reads DSGVTQTPKHLITATGQRVTLRCSPRSGDLSVYWYQQSLDQGLQFLIQYYNGEERAKGNILERFSAQQFPDLHSELNLSSLELGDSALYFCASSVGGRVSGNTIYFGEGSWLTVV.

The rearrangement links TRBV7-3 to TRBJ1-2; D uncertain. The CDR3 is 15 amino acids. Trimming removed 5 bases from V and 7 bases from J, with 20 bases in between. Germline loops: CDR1 SGHTA, CDR2 FQGTGA. CDR3 loop: CASSREQLNLLGYTF. The CDR3 coding sequence is TGTGCCAGCAGCCGAGAACAACTAAACCTCCTTGGCTACACCTTC. Supplemented by reference TRBV7-3 and TRBJ1-2, the full variable domain reads GAGVSQTPSNKVTEKGKYVELRCDPISGHTALYWYRQSLGQGPEFLIYFQGTGAADDSGLPNDRFFAVRPEGSVSTLKIQRTERGDSAVYLCASSREQLNLLGYTFGSGTRLTVV.

CDR3 protein: CASGWTSGGLSIETDTQYF. CDR3 in DNA: TGTGCTAGTGGTTGGACTAGCGGGGGGCTAAGCATAGAAACAGATACGCAGTATTTT. The chain couples TRBV12-5 to TRBJ2-3, with 14 bases lining up with TRBD2. Germline loops: CDR1 LGHNT, CDR2 FRNRAP. Trimming removed 4 bases from V and 3 bases from J; junction bases left unmatched: 12. This CDR3 comprises 19 residues.

The V call is TRBV9, the J call TRBJ2-7, with D maybe TRBD2 (7 bases). The germline V and J ends were trimmed by 4 bases and 0 bases, with 11 bases remaining between them. The CDR3 is 14 amino acids. CDR1 and CDR2 from the germline V gene are SGDLS and YYNGEE. The CDR3 DNA sequence: TGTGCCAGCAGCCCGGGGGGCATCTCCTACGAGCAGTACTTC. Translating gives CASSPGGISYEQYF.

The chain uses TRBV9 and TRBJ2-3, with 8 bases aligning to TRBD2. V shed 3 bases, J shed 0 bases, and the junction held 6 bases outside the gene matches. Looked up from germline, CDR1 is SGDLS and CDR2 is YYNGEE. The CDR3 contains 16 residues. CDR3 amino acids: CASSGPRGESTDTQYF. CDR3 in DNA: TGTGCCAGCAGCGGCCCGCGGGGGGAGAGCACAGATACGCAGTATTTT. Full variable domain (rest looked up from reference TRBV9 and TRBJ2-3): DSGVTQTPKHLITATGQRVTLRCSPRSGDLSVYWYQQSLDQGLQFLIQYYNGEERAKGNILERFSAQQFPDLHSELNLSSLELGDSALYFCASSGPRGESTDTQYFGPGTRLTVL.

This clone was seen just once. This chain joins TRBV28 and TRBJ2-7; a possible D gene is TRBD2 (6 bases). Trimming took 6 bases from V and 1 from J, leaving 16 bases between them. CDR1 is MDHEN, CDR2 SYDVKM, per germline. The CDR3 length is 15 residues. Here the CDR3 DNA reads TGTGCCAGCAGACCAGGGACTTACCGATCCTACGAGCAGTACTTC. Its translation: CASRPGTYRSYEQYF.

The chain joins TRBV5-6 to TRBJ1-4, with TRBD1 matching 8 bases. Germline V lookup: CDR1 SGHDT, CDR2 YYEEEE. The junction had 10 bases not matched to a gene; V was cut back by 2 bases and J by 4 bases. This CDR3 has 17 residues. The CDR3 reads CASSFSPGGIINEKLFF. In DNA form, the CDR3 reads TGTGCCAGCAGCTTTAGTCCAGGGGGCATTATTAATGAAAAACTGTTTTTT.

The CDR3 region is CASSEARGSPLHF. CDR3 sequence (DNA): TGTGCCAGCAGTGAAGCTCGGGGTTCACCCCTCCACTTT. The rearrangement joins TRBV6-1 to TRBJ1-6; D unclear. Trimming removed 0 bases from V and 9 bases from J, with 6 bases in between. The germline gives CDR1 MNHNS, CDR2 SASEGT. The CDR3 extends over 13 amino acids.

The V call is TRBV25-1, the J call TRBJ1-2; TRBD1 matches 8 bases. V trimming: 2 bases; J trimming: 6 bases; junction bases outside the gene matches: 5. The CDR3 has 14 residues. CDR1 and CDR2 (germline): MGHDK, SYGVNS. CDR3 DNA: TGTGCCAGCAGTGAAACGACAGGGGCTCATGGCTACACCTTC. This sequence encodes CASSETTGAHGYTF.

This chain connects TRBV5-1 to TRBJ1-2, with D unresolved. This CDR3 has 15 amino acids. CDR1 and CDR2 from the germline V gene are SGHRS and YFSETQ. V lost 0 bases and J 4 bases, leaving 13 bases between the germline ends. The CDR3 sequence: CASSLGAGSGYGYTF. CDR3 bases: TGCGCCAGCAGCTTGGGAGCGGGGTCTGGCTATGGCTACACCTTC.

The chain uses TRBV4-3 and TRBJ2-7, with a tentative D call TRBD2 (5 bases). Between the trimmed V and J ends, which lost 1 base and 3 bases, there was a span of 13 bases. The CDR3 is 15 amino acids. Germline V gene lookup returns CDR1 LGHNA and CDR2 YSLEER. The CDR3 DNA reads TGCGCCAGCAGCCAAGGGCCGGGGTCCAACTACGAGCAGTACTTC. Translated, it gives CASSQGPGSNYEQYF.

In nucleotides, the CDR3 is TGTGCCAGCAGCGTAACTTTGGACACTGAAGCTTTCTTT. It encodes CASSVTLDTEAFF. The genes are TRBV9 and TRBJ1-1, with D unclear. This CDR3 comprises 13 residues. Trimming removed 1 base from V and 3 bases from J, with 7 bases in between. Germline CDR1 and CDR2: SGDLS and YYNGEE.

The V and J genes are TRBV6-6 and TRBJ1-2; 7 bases align to TRBD1. V was clipped by 7 bases and J by 6 bases; unmatched bases: 11. This CDR3 region has 14 residues. CDR1 is MNHNY, CDR2 SVGAGI, per germline (reference sequence). CDR3 sequence: CASNHFQGVNGYTF. CDR3 in DNA: TGTGCCAGCAATCATTTCCAGGGGGTCAATGGCTACACCTTC.

V is TRBV30 and J is TRBJ2-7, with TRBD2 identical over 7 bases. CDR3 size: 11 residues. Losses at the gene ends were 4 bases for V and 5 bases for J; bases not matched to a gene: 2. The germline CDR1 and CDR2 sequences are GTSNPN and SVGIG (reference sequence). The CDR3 spells CAWTGGHEQYF. For the CDR3, the DNA is TGTGCCTGGACGGGGGGACACGAGCAGTACTTC.

This clone was picked up one time. This chain joins TRBV9 and TRBJ2-4; D gene uncertain. Germline V gene lookup returns CDR1 SGDLS and CDR2 YYNGEE. The CDR3 has 16 amino acids. Trimming left V 0 bases short and J 0 bases short, with 10 bases between. The CDR3 DNA sequence: TGTGCCAGCAGCGTAGGTCCCCTACTAGCCAAAAACATTCAGTACTTC. This gives the protein CASSVGPLLAKNIQYF.